This is a list of T cell receptor beta chains from one sample in a study of metastatic and nonmetastatic thyroid tumors. TCRdb re-analyzed the PCR reads using MiXCR. The sample records almost 25,000 clones, 10% to 15% being singletons. Sequenced input: blood. The receptors come from a female donor with papillary thyroid cancer or a benign thyroid nodule (not recorded which). Some clones in this sample may be carry-over from other donors' samples. Both conserved end residues are part of each CDR3. The order of the fields is J gene, V gene, D gene, clone size, CDR3 protein, CDR3 DNA. The D gene is left open where the match is weak. Only some rows state a clone size, as once, few, many or a class for expanded clones.

TRBJ2-7 | TRBV24-1 | TRBD2 | medium-sized | CATSDPTSGDVDEQYF | TGTGCCACCAGTGACCCAACTAGCGGGGATGTAGACGAGCAGTACTTC
TRBJ2-1 | TRBV28 | - | many | CASSRGEEQFF | TGTGCCAGCAGCAGAGGAGAGGAGCAGTTCTTC
TRBJ2-7 | TRBV3-1 | TRBD2 | - | CASSQERLAGAYEQYF | TGTGCCAGCAGCCAAGAACGGCTAGCGGGAGCCTACGAGCAGTACTTC
TRBJ2-7 | TRBV3-1 | - | many | CASSHPEAFEQYF | TGTGCCAGCAGCCACCCGGAGGCTTTCGAGCAGTACTTC
TRBJ1-1 | TRBV5-1 | - | - | CASSFEGTEAFF | TGCGCCAGCAGCTTCGAGGGTACTGAAGCTTTCTTT
TRBJ1-2 | TRBV28 | - | many | CASSLGRSYGYTF | TGTGCCAGCAGTTTGGGCCGCTCCTATGGCTACACCTTC
TRBJ2-1 | TRBV6-1 | - | many | CASSEGGSRYNEQFF | TGTGCCAGCAGTGAGGGTGGGAGTAGGTACAATGAGCAGTTCTTC
TRBJ2-7 | TRBV4-2 | - | once | CASSQEQAGGYEQYF | TGTGCCAGCAGCCAAGAGCAGGCCGGAGGGTACGAGCAGTACTTC
TRBJ1-2 | TRBV12-5 | - | few | CASGLADGLIGGYTF | TGTGCTAGTGGTTTGGCCGACGGCCTTATCGGTGGCTACACCTTC
TRBJ1-2 | TRBV18 | TRBD1 | many | CASSLQTPTGGIGYTF | TGTGCCAGCTCACTACAAACACCGACAGGGGGCATTGGCTACACCTTC
TRBJ2-1 | TRBV6-5 | TRBD2 | many | CASSYGAGVSNEQFF | TGTGCCAGCAGTTACGGGGCGGGAGTATCAAATGAGCAGTTCTTC
TRBJ2-5 | TRBV15 | - | many | CATSRGGFLQETQYF | TGTGCCACCAGTCGCGGGGGCTTCCTTCAAGAGACCCAGTACTTC
TRBJ1-5 | TRBV4-1 | TRBD1 | many | CASSQGGGLQPQHF | TGCGCCAGCAGTCAGGGGGGGGGGCTTCAGCCCCAGCATTTT
TRBJ2-1 | TRBV11-2 | TRBD2 | - | CASSLDRLAGGGEQFF | TGTGCCAGCAGCTTAGATCGACTAGCGGGAGGGGGTGAGCAGTTCTTC
TRBJ2-7 | TRBV5-6 | - | many | CASSPGGEEQYF | TGTGCCAGCAGCCCTGGAGGGGAGGAGCAGTACTTC
TRBJ2-2 | TRBV12-3/TRBV12-4 | - | many | CASSPPWGGGGELFF | TGTGCCAGCAGTCCCCCCTGGGGAGGGGGTGGGGAGCTGTTTTTT
TRBJ2-1 | TRBV27 | TRBD2 | many | CASSSGLAGVRGNEQFF | TGTGCCAGCAGTTCCGGACTAGCGGGAGTCCGCGGGAATGAGCAGTTCTTC
TRBJ2-5 | TRBV2 | TRBD2 | few | CASSGSGSGETQYF | TGTGCCAGCAGTGGTAGCGGGAGTGGAGAGACCCAGTACTTC
TRBJ1-2 | TRBV4-1 | - | many | CASSQPGRRRAGYTF | TGCGCCAGCAGCCAACCGGGACGCCGGAGGGCTGGCTACACCTTC
TRBJ2-7 | TRBV11-2 | - | many | CASSLTLPRSSYEQYF | TGTGCCAGCAGCCTTACGTTGCCTAGAAGTTCCTACGAGCAGTACTTC
TRBJ2-5 | TRBV6-1 | TRBD1 | many | CASSLTGERETQYF | TGTGCCAGCAGTTTAACAGGGGAAAGAGAGACCCAGTACTTC
TRBJ1-4 | TRBV11-2 | - | - | CASSPSPSRDEKLFF | TGTGCCAGCAGCCCAAGCCCCAGCCGAGATGAAAAACTGTTTTTT
TRBJ2-6 | TRBV6-1 | - | medium-sized | CASSPTHMSSGANVLTF | TGTGCCAGCAGTCCGACGCATATGAGCTCTGGGGCCAACGTCCTGACTTTC
TRBJ2-7 | TRBV3-1 | - | medium-sized | CASSRKGYASEQYF | TGTGCCAGCAGCCGTAAGGGATACGCCAGCGAGCAGTACTTC
TRBJ2-7 | TRBV2 | - | medium-sized | CASSVVDEQYF | TGTGCCAGCAGTGTAGTCGACGAGCAGTACTTC
TRBJ1-6 | TRBV20-1 | - | many | CSARDVEATDNSPLHF | TGCAGTGCTAGAGATGTTGAGGCTACTGATAATTCACCCCTCCACTTT
TRBJ2-2 | TRBV12-3/TRBV12-4 | - | many | CASSRRAGELFF | TGTGCCAGCAGCCGTAGGGCCGGGGAGCTGTTTTTT
TRBJ1-1 | TRBV6-2/TRBV6-3 | - | - | CASRERVGTEAFF | TGTGCCAGCAGAGAACGGGTGGGCACTGAAGCTTTCTTT
TRBJ2-7 | TRBV27 | TRBD2 | many | CASSLSQTSAGYEQYF | TGTGCCAGCAGTTTATCCCAGACTAGCGCGGGCTACGAGCAGTACTTC
TRBJ1-1 | TRBV11-2 | - | many | CASSSTTNTEAFF | TGTGCCAGCAGCTCAACTACGAACACTGAAGCTTTCTTT
TRBJ2-1 | TRBV20-1 | - | many | CSGSAYNEQSF | TGCAGTGGCTCCGCCTACAATGAGCAGTCCTTC
TRBJ1-2 | TRBV20-1 | TRBD1 | - | CSAVNRQGGYGYTF | TGCAGTGCTGTCAACCGACAGGGTGGCTATGGCTACACCTTC
TRBJ2-3 | TRBV11-1 | TRBD2 | many | CASTASGLTDTQYF | TGTGCCAGCACCGCTAGCGGCCTCACAGATACGCAGTATTTT
TRBJ1-5 | TRBV9 | TRBD1 | many | CASSVGDRVNQPQHF | TGTGCCAGCAGCGTAGGGGACAGGGTCAATCAGCCCCAGCATTTT
TRBJ2-1 | TRBV5-1 | - | many | CASSLESALNEQFF | TGCGCCAGCAGCTTGGAGTCCGCTCTGAATGAGCAGTTCTTC
TRBJ2-7 | TRBV5-1 | TRBD2 | many | CASSLAVAGAYEQYF | TGCGCCAGCAGCTTGGCGGTAGCGGGAGCCTACGAGCAGTACTTC
TRBJ2-3 | TRBV6-1 | - | many | CASGRPDTQYF | TGTGCCTCGGGGCGCCCAGATACGCAGTATTTT
TRBJ2-7 | TRBV20-1 | - | many | CSADGDYEQYF | TGCAGTGCTGACGGGGACTACGAGCAGTACTTC
TRBJ1-1 | TRBV30 | - | - | CAWSGSGDTEAFF | TGTGCCTGGAGTGGTTCCGGGGATACTGAAGCTTTCTTT
TRBJ2-1 | TRBV7-3 | - | - | CASSPTAGRESEQFF | TGTGCCAGCAGCCCCACGGCGGGAAGGGAATCTGAGCAGTTCTTC
TRBJ2-1 | TRBV20-1 | TRBD1 | many | CSATPLRDRVYNEQFF | TGCAGTGCCACGCCCCTCCGGGACAGGGTTTACAATGAGCAGTTCTTC
TRBJ2-1 | TRBV6-1 | TRBD2 | - | CASNIAGGTNNEQFF | TGTGCCAGCAACATAGCGGGGGGGACCAACAATGAGCAGTTCTTC
TRBJ1-2 | TRBV12-3/TRBV12-4 | - | many | CASSPTGYGYTF | TGTGCCAGCAGTCCCACAGGGTATGGCTACACCTTC
TRBJ2-7 | TRBV20-1 | TRBD2 | - | CSAAPGLQEGYEQYF | TGCAGTGCAGCCCCGGGACTACAAGAAGGCTACGAGCAGTACTTC
TRBJ1-2 | TRBV6-1 | - | many | CASREGIDPYGYTF | TGTGCCAGCCGAGAGGGGATAGACCCCTATGGCTACACCTTC
TRBJ2-4 | TRBV28 | - | many | CASSSNFGGDGNIQYF | TGTGCCAGCAGCTCCAACTTTGGAGGGGATGGAAACATTCAGTACTTC
TRBJ2-5 | TRBV19 | TRBD2 | many | CASGTSGSETQYF | TGTGCCAGCGGGACTAGCGGGTCGGAGACCCAGTACTTC